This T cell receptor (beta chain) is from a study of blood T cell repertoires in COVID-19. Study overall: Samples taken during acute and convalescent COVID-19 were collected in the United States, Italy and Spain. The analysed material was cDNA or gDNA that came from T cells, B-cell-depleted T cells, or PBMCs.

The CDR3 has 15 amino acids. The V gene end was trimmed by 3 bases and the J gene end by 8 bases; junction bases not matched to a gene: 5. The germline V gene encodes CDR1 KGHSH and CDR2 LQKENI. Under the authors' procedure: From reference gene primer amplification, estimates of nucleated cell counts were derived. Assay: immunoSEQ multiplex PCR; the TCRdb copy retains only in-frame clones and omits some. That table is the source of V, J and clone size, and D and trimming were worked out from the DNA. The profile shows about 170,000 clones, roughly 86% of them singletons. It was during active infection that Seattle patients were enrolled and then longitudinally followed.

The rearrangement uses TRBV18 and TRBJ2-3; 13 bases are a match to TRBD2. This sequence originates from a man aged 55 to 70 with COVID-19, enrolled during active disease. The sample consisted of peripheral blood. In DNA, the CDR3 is TGTGCCAGCTCACCCGGACTAGCGGGAGTTGTTACGCAGTATTTT. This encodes CASSPGLAGVVTQYF.